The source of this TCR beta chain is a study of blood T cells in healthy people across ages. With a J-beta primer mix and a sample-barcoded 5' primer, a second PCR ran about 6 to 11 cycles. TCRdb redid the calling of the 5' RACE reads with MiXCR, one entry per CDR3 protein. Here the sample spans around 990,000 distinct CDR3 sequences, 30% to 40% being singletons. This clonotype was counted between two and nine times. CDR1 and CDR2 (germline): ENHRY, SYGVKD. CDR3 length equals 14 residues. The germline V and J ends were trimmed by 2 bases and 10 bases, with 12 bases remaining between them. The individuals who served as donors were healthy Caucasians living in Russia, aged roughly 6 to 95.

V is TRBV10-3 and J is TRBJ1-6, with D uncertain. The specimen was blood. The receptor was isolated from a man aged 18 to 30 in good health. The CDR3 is CAISERTHGSPLHF. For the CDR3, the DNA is TGTGCCATCAGTGAGAGGACCCACGGATCACCCCTCCACTTT.